This TCR beta chain was sequenced during a study of siplizumab effects on memory and regulatory T cells. General study points: Naive or memory phenotype was unassignable for roughly 80-96% of proliferating CD4+ or CD8+ clones. Alloreactive sequences traceable to unstimulated CD4+ memory cells were significantly reduced by siplizumab.

The CDR3 totals 14 residues. Germline CDR1 reads MDHEN; CDR2 reads SYDVKM. The V end lost 2 bases, the J end lost 3 bases, and 10 bases lay between the germline ends. Comments on this clone: Its antigen is undetermined.

Here immunoSEQ multiplex PCR was the method, and the copy in TCRdb shows in-frame clones only, minus some. The profile shows 100,000 or so clones, approximately 91% of them singletons. The sequence came from a human donor in good health. The sequenced sample consisted of CD4+ T cells sorted from blood. The chain couples TRBV28 to TRBJ1-1; a possible D gene is TRBD1 (6 bases). The CDR3 DNA reads as TGTGCCAGCAGTTTAGGGGGGCGGCACACTGAAGCTTTCTTT. This codes for CASSLGGRHTEAFF. Looking up the rest from reference TRBV28 and TRBJ1-1 gives the full variable domain: DVKVTQSSRYLVKRTGEKVFLECVQDMDHENMFWYRQDPGLGLRLIYFSYDVKMKEKGDIPEGYSVSREKKERFSLILESASTNQTSMYLCASSLGGRHTEAFFGQGTRLTVV.